Listed here is a single T cell receptor (beta chain). Antigen: not known. This entry is derived from a study of vaccination and CD4 T cells after COVID-19. This CDR3 spans 13 amino acids. Per germline, CDR1 DFQATT and CDR2 SNEGSKA (reference sequence). Trimming pared 3 bases from V and 0 bases from J, leaving 8 bases between. Treatment here: roughly ten-day PBMC culture with coronavirus spike peptide pools or control peptides (ViraFEST assay). Cultured CD4+ T cell DNA was sequenced using the Oncomine TCR Beta short-read assay. Genomic DNA was isolated from CD4+ T cells that had been cultured. TCRdb re-derived calls from the PCR reads in MiXCR, one entry per CDR3 protein. The data hold under 10,000 distinct CDR3 sequences, with 61% observed a single time.

This receptor was obtained from a human donor with COVID-19. The sample in question was cultured CD4+ T cells from blood, obtained after SARS-CoV-2 vaccination. The chain is built from TRBV20-1 and TRBJ1-1; D gene ambiguous. The CDR3 nucleotides are TGCAGTGCTAGCGTCAAAATGAACACTGAAGCTTTCTTT. It codes for CSASVKMNTEAFF.